The rows below give T cell receptor beta chains drawn from one sample of a study of cytomegalovirus exposure and HLA in healthy donors. The data were produced by immunoSEQ multiplex PCR, yet TCRdb's version contains in-frame clones alone and is incomplete. In the table there are 95,000 to 150,000 clones, about nine tenths of which are singletons. Material: PBMCs. The receptors shown here come from a woman aged 18 to 35 in good health and CMV-seronegative. The CDR3 runs from the conserved cysteine through the conserved F or W. The order of the fields is J gene, D gene, V gene, clone size, CDR3 protein, CDR3 DNA. D genes are given only for firm matches. A row's size may be missing; if present it is once, few, many or a size class.

TRBJ2-5	TRBD2	TRBV12-5	-	CASGLGLAGSQETQYF	TGTGCTAGTGGTTTGGGACTAGCGGGTTCCCAAGAGACCCAGTACTTC
TRBJ2-1	TRBD2	TRBV19	once	CASSIGSGRFHEQFF	TGTGCCAGTAGTATAGGTAGCGGGAGGTTCCATGAGCAGTTCTTC
TRBJ2-1	TRBD2	TRBV19	-	CASWGGRSYNEQFF	TGTGCCAGTTGGGGGGGAAGGTCCTACAATGAGCAGTTCTTC
TRBJ2-7	-	TRBV6-1	-	CASSEALGVSSYEQYF	TGTGCCAGCAGTGAAGCGCTAGGGGTAAGCTCCTACGAGCAGTACTTC
TRBJ2-7	TRBD1	TRBV19	-	CASSKTGAYEQYF	TGTGCCAGTAGCAAAACAGGGGCCTACGAGCAGTACTTC
TRBJ2-7	TRBD1	TRBV5-6	once	CASSRTGYEQYF	TGTGCCAGCAGCCGGACAGGCTACGAGCAGTACTTC
TRBJ2-7	TRBD1	TRBV2	-	CASSLPGTETSYEQYF	TGTGCCAGCAGCCTCCCCGGGACAGAGACCTCCTACGAGCAGTACTTC
TRBJ2-1	TRBD2	TRBV11-2	-	CASAVAGGPNEQFF	TGTGCCAGCGCCGTAGCGGGAGGCCCCAATGAGCAGTTCTTC
TRBJ2-1	TRBD2	TRBV4-1	-	CASSQSRGGGLERRNEQFF	TGCGCCAGCAGCCAGTCCCGAGGAGGGGGACTAGAGAGACGGAATGAGCAGTTCTTC
TRBJ2-1	TRBD2	TRBV7-6	-	CASRRAGASYNEQFF	TGTGCCAGCAGACGAGCGGGAGCTTCCTACAATGAGCAGTTCTTC
TRBJ1-3	TRBD1	TRBV5-6	-	CASSSEGATSGNTIYF	TGTGCCAGCAGCTCTGAGGGGGCGACTTCTGGAAACACCATATATTTT
TRBJ2-7	-	TRBV28	-	CASSSGFTYEQYF	TGTGCCAGCAGTTCAGGTTTTACCTACGAGCAGTACTTC
TRBJ2-2	TRBD2	TRBV5-1	once	CASSLGFAGGREFLGELFF	TGCGCCAGCAGCTTGGGATTTGCGGGGGGGCGCGAGTTCCTCGGGGAGCTGTTTTTT
TRBJ2-5	TRBD2	TRBV7-2	-	CASSILGLAGETQYF	TGTGCCAGCAGCATCCTTGGACTAGCGGGTGAGACCCAGTACTTC
TRBJ2-7	TRBD2	TRBV5-4	-	CASSKTSGGSYEQYF	TGTGCCAGCAGCAAAACTAGCGGGGGCTCCTACGAGCAGTACTTC
TRBJ2-1	-	TRBV18	-	CASSPLQFDEQFF	TGTGCCAGCTCACCCCTTCAGTTCGATGAGCAGTTCTTC
TRBJ2-7	TRBD1	TRBV19	few	CASSLGTGGNEQYF	TGTGCCAGTAGCCTTGGGACAGGGGGCAACGAGCAGTACTTC
TRBJ2-7	-	TRBV18	-	CASSPQRQRSYEQYF	TGTGCCAGCTCACCCCAGAGACAGAGGTCCTACGAGCAGTACTTC
TRBJ2-7	-	TRBV9	-	CASSAGTPIDEQYF	TGTGCCAGCAGCGCGGGGACACCTATCGACGAGCAGTACTTC
TRBJ2-5	TRBD1	TRBV27	once	CASRQGRAETQYF	TGTGCCAGTCGACAGGGACGCGCGGAGACCCAGTACTTC
TRBJ2-3	-	TRBV28	-	CASSEPRTGDTDTQYF	TGTGCCAGCAGTGAACCCCGGACGGGAGACACAGATACGCAGTATTTT
TRBJ1-5	-	TRBV19	-	CASSIGVDQPQHF	TGTGCCAGTAGTATCGGTGTCGATCAGCCCCAGCATTTT
TRBJ2-7	TRBD2	TRBV27	-	CASSFGGSSYEQYF	TGTGCCAGCAGTTTCGGGGGGAGCTCCTACGAGCAGTACTTC
TRBJ2-1	TRBD2	TRBV11-3	-	CASSLDWTSGNNEQFF	TGTGCCAGCAGCTTAGACTGGACTAGCGGTAACAATGAGCAGTTCTTC
TRBJ2-1	TRBD1	TRBV19	once	CASSPRQGAVNEQFF	TGTGCCAGTAGTCCTCGACAGGGGGCTGTCAATGAGCAGTTCTTC
TRBJ2-1	-	TRBV5-1	-	CASSPWTNYNEQFF	TGCGCCAGCAGCCCTTGGACTAACTACAATGAGCAGTTCTTC
TRBJ1-1	-	TRBV5-4	-	CASSFRRGEAFF	TGTGCCAGCAGCTTTAGAAGGGGTGAAGCTTTCTTT
TRBJ2-7	-	TRBV6-1	-	CASSEAERGSSYEQYF	TGTGCCAGCAGTGAAGCGGAGAGGGGGAGCTCCTACGAGCAGTACTTC
TRBJ2-7	-	TRBV7-2	-	CASSLALQGKDYEQYF	TGTGCCAGCAGCTTAGCCCTACAGGGTAAGGACTACGAGCAGTACTTC
TRBJ2-7	TRBD1	TRBV18	-	CASSRPNFRDRGRLNEQYF	TGTGCCAGCTCACGACCCAACTTCCGGGACAGGGGGCGGTTGAACGAGCAGTACTTC
TRBJ2-5	TRBD1	TRBV5-1	-	CASSLTGTGGAETQYF	TGCGCCAGCAGCTTAACCGGGACAGGGGGCGCGGAGACCCAGTACTTC
TRBJ2-5	-	TRBV16	-	CASSLTRASQETQYF	TGTGCCAGCAGCCTCACCAGGGCGTCGCAAGAGACCCAGTACTTC
TRBJ1-2	-	TRBV7-9	-	CASSSRGSLNYGYTF	TGTGCCAGCAGCTCCCGGGGATCCCTTAACTATGGCTACACCTTC
TRBJ2-1	TRBD2	TRBV7-3	-	CASSFGTTNEQFF	TGTGCCAGCAGCTTTGGGACTACAAATGAGCAGTTCTTC
TRBJ2-3	-	TRBV27	-	CASSLGSPTTDTQYF	TGTGCCAGCAGTCTCGGGTCTCCCACGACAGATACGCAGTATTTT
TRBJ2-1	TRBD2	TRBV11-2	once	CASSRSLAASYNEQFF	TGTGCCAGCAGCCGGTCACTAGCGGCCTCCTACAATGAGCAGTTCTTC
TRBJ1-1	-	TRBV29-1	few	CSVESLINTEAFF	TGCAGCGTTGAATCACTGATTAACACTGAAGCTTTCTTT
TRBJ2-7	TRBD2	TRBV11-2	-	CARSFLTSGRGSSYEQYF	TGTGCCAGAAGCTTCCTGACTAGCGGGAGGGGGAGCTCCTACGAGCAGTACTTC
TRBJ2-2	TRBD1	TRBV28	-	CASSTLDRGITGELFF	TGTGCCAGCAGTACTCTGGACAGGGGTATCACCGGGGAGCTGTTTTTT
TRBJ1-4	-	TRBV19	-	CASSPVATATNEKLFF	TGTGCCAGTAGTCCCGTCGCGACAGCAACTAATGAAAAACTGTTTTTT
TRBJ2-7	TRBD1	TRBV11-3	-	CASSLTGTGTYEQYF	TGTGCCAGCAGTCTAACCGGGACAGGGACCTACGAGCAGTACTTC
TRBJ1-1	-	TRBV28	-	CASSFQGPGIEAFF	TGTGCCAGCAGTTTTCAGGGGCCAGGGATTGAAGCTTTCTTT
TRBJ2-7	-	TRBV30	-	CAWSGRAKRYEQYF	TGTGCCTGGAGTGGTAGGGCAAAGCGGTACGAGCAGTACTTC
TRBJ2-7	TRBD1	TRBV13	-	CASSAGQGAHEQYF	TGTGCCAGCAGCGCGGGACAGGGGGCCCACGAGCAGTACTTC
TRBJ2-1	TRBD1	TRBV2	once	CASSSGQGISNEQFF	TGTGCCAGCAGCTCGGGACAGGGTATCAGCAATGAGCAGTTCTTC
TRBJ2-2	TRBD2	TRBV19	-	CASSIAGLAAGELFF	TGTGCCAGTAGTATAGCCGGACTAGCTGCCGGGGAGCTGTTTTTT
TRBJ2-2	-	TRBV11-1	-	CASSLWQTVGSAGELFF	TGTGCCAGCAGCTTATGGCAAACGGTCGGGAGCGCCGGGGAGCTGTTTTTT
TRBJ2-1	TRBD2	TRBV5-8	-	CASSLARTSGSWNEQFF	TGTGCCAGCAGCTTGGCAAGAACTAGCGGGAGCTGGAATGAGCAGTTCTTC
TRBJ2-2	-	TRBV29-1	-	CSVPPEDRPGELFF	TGCAGCGTCCCTCCAGAGGATAGACCCGGGGAGCTGTTTTTT